The next 8 T cell receptor beta chains were all read from a single sample in a study of cytomegalovirus exposure and HLA in healthy donors. TCRdb's copy holds only in-frame clones and misses some; the assay was immunoSEQ multiplex PCR. This sample yields approximately 59,000 clones, of which 90% to 95% are seen a single time; roughly 1.7% belongs to the top ten. Sequencing used PBMCs. All receptors derive from a woman aged 18-29 years in good health and CMV-seropositive.

The chain uses TRBV4-1 and TRBJ2-7; D is perhaps TRBD2 (5 bases). Between the trimmed V and J ends, which lost 3 bases and 0 bases, there was a span of 9 bases. The germline CDR1 and CDR2 sequences are MGHRA and YSYEKL. This CDR3 contains 14 residues. CDR3 amino acids: CASSQRDGSYEQYF. For the CDR3, the DNA is TGCGCCAGCAGCCAGAGGGATGGCTCCTACGAGCAGTACTTC.

This clone was recorded only once. This sequence joins TRBV27 and TRBJ2-7, with 7 nucleotides matching TRBD1. Trimming took 6 bases from V and 2 from J; bases not matched to a gene: 4. From germline, CDR1 is MNHEY and CDR2 SMNVEV (reference sequence). The CDR3 spans 13 residues. CDR3 sequence (DNA): TGTGCCAGCAGCGTAGGACAGGCCTACGAGCAGTACTTC. Its translation: CASSVGQAYEQYF.

A few counts support this clone. This sequence joins TRBV4-3 and TRBJ2-2; D might be TRBD1 (5 bases). The CDR3 length is 15 residues. Trimming removed 6 bases from V and 3 bases from J, with 14 bases in between. The germline V gene has CDR1 LGHNA and CDR2 YSLEER. The CDR3 nucleotides are TGCGCCAGCAGTCTGAAGACAGACTACACCGGGGAGCTGTTTTTT. Protein: CASSLKTDYTGELFF.

This chain connects TRBV21-1 to TRBJ2-1; the D call TRBD1 from the table was never checked on the DNA. TRBV21-1 represents a pseudogene. CDR3 length equals 19 residues. CDR3 loop: CASSKAVGRTTGGYNEQFF. CDR3 coding DNA: TGTGCCAGCAGCAAAGCGGTCGGCAGGACGACAGGGGGCTACAATGAGCAGTTCTTC.

The chain recombines TRBV7-6 with TRBJ2-7; the D is unclear. Trimming removed 7 bases from V and 0 bases from J, with 10 bases in between. This CDR3 has 13 residues. Germline V lookup: CDR1 SGHVS, CDR2 FNYEAQ. The CDR3 is CASNLDPSYEQYF. CDR3 coding DNA: TGTGCCAGCAACCTAGATCCCTCCTACGAGCAGTACTTC.

V gene TRBV4-1 combines with J gene TRBJ2-1; D call uncertain. CDR1 and CDR2 from the germline V gene are MGHRA and YSYEKL. Trimming took off 0 bases at V and 9 bases at J, with 9 bases between the two ends. The CDR3 loop spans 13 amino acids. As DNA, the CDR3 is TGCGCCAGCAGCCAAGATCCCCCCTCTGAGCAGTTCTTC. Its protein is CASSQDPPSEQFF.

The V call is TRBV6-1, the J call TRBJ2-7; D gene uncertain. Germline lookup yields CDR1 MNHNS and CDR2 SASEGT. The CDR3 is made up of 13 amino acids. Trimming removed 2 bases at V and 2 bases at J, with 7 bases between. CDR3 DNA: TGTGCCAGCAGTGAACGCGGTCCCTACGAGCAGTACTTC. Residues: CASSERGPYEQYF.

The gene calls are TRBV7-9 and TRBJ2-4; TRBD2 is a possible D gene (6 bases). V shed 4 bases and J shed 8 bases, with 24 bases lying between them. CDR3 length: 17 residues. Germline values: CDR1 SEHNR, CDR2 FQNEAQ (reference sequence). In DNA form, the CDR3 reads TGTGCCAGCAGCTCCACCGGCCGGCGACTAGTAGAGGACATTCAGTACTTC. Its protein product is CASSSTGRRLVEDIQYF.